This T cell receptor beta chain originates from a study of blood T cell repertoires in COVID-19. Germline CDR1 is SGHNT and CDR2 is YENEEA. There are 12 residues in the CDR3. V lost 5 bases to trimming and J lost 10 bases, with 14 bases between them. Produced via immunoSEQ multiplex PCR; TCRdb's table is partial and in-frame only. The sample carries tens of thousands of clones, roughly 80% recorded once. The chain links TRBV11-3 to TRBJ2-5; the D is unclear. The sequencing input was peripheral blood. This clonotype was obtained from a woman at least 80 years old with active or convalescent COVID-19. The DNA of the CDR3 is TGTGCCAGCAGCCCCCCCAGTGGGCACCAGTACTTC. This translates into CASSPPSGHQYF.